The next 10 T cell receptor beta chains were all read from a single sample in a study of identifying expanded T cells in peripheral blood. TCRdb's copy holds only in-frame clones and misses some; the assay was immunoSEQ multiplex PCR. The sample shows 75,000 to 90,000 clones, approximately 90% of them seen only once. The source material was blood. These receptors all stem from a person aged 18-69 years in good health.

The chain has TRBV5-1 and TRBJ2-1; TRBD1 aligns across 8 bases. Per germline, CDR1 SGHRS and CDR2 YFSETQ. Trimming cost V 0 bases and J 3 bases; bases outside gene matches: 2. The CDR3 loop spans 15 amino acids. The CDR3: CASSLGGQGYNEQFF. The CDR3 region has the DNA TGCGCCAGCAGCTTGGGTGGACAGGGCTACAATGAGCAGTTCTTC.

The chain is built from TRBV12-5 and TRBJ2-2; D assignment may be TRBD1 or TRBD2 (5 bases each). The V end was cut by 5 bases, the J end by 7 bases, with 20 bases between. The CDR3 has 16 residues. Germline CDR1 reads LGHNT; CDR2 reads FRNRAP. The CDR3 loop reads CASGGGPTRWGGELFF. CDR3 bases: TGTGCTAGTGGTGGGGGTCCGACGCGATGGGGCGGGGAGCTGTTTTTT.

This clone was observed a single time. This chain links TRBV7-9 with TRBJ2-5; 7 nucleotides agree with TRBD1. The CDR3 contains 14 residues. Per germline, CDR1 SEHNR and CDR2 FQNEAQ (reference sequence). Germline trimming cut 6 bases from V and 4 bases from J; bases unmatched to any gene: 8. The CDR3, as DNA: TGTGCCAGCAGGCTAGACAGGGTAGGAGAGACCCAGTACTTC. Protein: CASRLDRVGETQYF.

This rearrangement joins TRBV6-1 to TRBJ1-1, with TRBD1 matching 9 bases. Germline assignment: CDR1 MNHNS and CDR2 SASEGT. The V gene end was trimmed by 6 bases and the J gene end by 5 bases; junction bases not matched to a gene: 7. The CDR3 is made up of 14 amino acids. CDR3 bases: TGTGCCAGCAGGGGGGGACAGGGAGGAACTGAAGCTTTCTTT. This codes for CASRGGQGGTEAFF.

CDR3 sequence reads: CASSTSGTSYEQYF. In nucleotides, the CDR3 is TGTGCCAGCAGTACTAGCGGGACATCCTACGAGCAGTACTTC. The chain uses TRBV27 and TRBJ2-7; the match to TRBD2 covers 10 bases. Germline-derived CDR1 and CDR2 are MNHEY and SMNVEV (reference sequence). After removal of 5 bases from V and 1 base from J, the junction contained 2 bases not matched to a gene. The CDR3 is made up of 14 amino acids.

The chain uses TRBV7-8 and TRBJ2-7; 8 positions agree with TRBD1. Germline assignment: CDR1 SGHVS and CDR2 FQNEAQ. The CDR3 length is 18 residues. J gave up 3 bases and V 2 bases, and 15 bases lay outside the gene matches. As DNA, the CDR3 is TGTGCCAGCAGCTTAAGCGGCAGGGGGCGAGCAAACCTCTACGAGCAGTACTTC. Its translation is CASSLSGRGRANLYEQYF.

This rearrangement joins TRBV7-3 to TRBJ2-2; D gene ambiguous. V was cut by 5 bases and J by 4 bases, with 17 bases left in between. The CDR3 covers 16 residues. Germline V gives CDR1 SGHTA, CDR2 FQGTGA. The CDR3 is CASSLSGYSSTGELFF. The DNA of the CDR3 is TGTGCCAGCAGCCTCTCTGGGTATAGTAGCACCGGGGAGCTGTTTTTT.

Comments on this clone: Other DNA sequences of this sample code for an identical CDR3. In DNA form, the CDR3 reads TGTGCCAGCAGCTTGAGGCAGGGGAACACCGGGGAGCTGTTTTTT. It specifies CASSLRQGNTGELFF. V and J are TRBV5-4 and TRBJ2-2; the D gene is possibly TRBD1 (5 bases). The V gene's germline CDR1 is SGHNT and CDR2 YYREEE (reference sequence). V was trimmed by 1 base and J by 1 base, leaving 8 bases between them. The CDR3 extends over 15 amino acids.

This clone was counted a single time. The DNA of the CDR3 is TGTGCCACCAGGGAAGAAGACAGGGGCCCTGAAGCTTTCTTT. Translated, it gives CATREEDRGPEAFF. The chain is built from TRBV10-3 and TRBJ1-1; the match to TRBD1 covers 8 bases. Germline loops: CDR1 ENHRY, CDR2 SYGVKD. Germline trimming cut 10 bases from V and 6 bases from J; bases unmatched to any gene: 13. This CDR3 spans 14 amino acids.

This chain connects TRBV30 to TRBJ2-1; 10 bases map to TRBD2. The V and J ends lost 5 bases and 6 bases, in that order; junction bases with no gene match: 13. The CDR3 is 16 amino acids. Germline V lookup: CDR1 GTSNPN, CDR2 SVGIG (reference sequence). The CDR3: CAWGALGLAGVNEQFF. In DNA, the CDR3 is TGTGCCTGGGGTGCGTTGGGGCTAGCGGGAGTCAATGAGCAGTTCTTC.